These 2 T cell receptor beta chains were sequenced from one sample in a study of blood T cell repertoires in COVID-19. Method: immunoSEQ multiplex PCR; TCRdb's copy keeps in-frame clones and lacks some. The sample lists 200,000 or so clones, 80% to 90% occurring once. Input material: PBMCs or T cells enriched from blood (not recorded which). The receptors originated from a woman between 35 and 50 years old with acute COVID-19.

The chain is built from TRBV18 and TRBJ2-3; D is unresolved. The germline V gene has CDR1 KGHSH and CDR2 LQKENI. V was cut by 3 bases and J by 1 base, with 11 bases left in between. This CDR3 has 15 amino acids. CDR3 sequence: CASSPSEIRTDTQYF. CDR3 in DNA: TGTGCCAGCTCACCGTCGGAGATTCGCACAGATACGCAGTATTTT.

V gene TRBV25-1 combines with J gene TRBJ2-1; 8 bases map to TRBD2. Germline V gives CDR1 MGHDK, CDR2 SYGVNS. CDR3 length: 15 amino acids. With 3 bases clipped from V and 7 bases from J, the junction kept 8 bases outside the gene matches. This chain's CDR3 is CASSDYLAGSNEQFF. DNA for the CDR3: TGTGCCAGCAGTGACTACCTAGCGGGCTCAAATGAGCAGTTCTTC.